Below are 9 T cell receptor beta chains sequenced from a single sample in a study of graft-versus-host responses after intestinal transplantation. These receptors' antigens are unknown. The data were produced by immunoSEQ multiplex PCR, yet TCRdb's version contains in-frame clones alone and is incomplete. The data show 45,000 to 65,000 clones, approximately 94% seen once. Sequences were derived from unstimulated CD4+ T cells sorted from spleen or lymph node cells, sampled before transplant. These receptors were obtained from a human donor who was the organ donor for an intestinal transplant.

The CDR3 coding sequence is TGTGCCAGCTCACCCGTGACAGCCAGCTCTGGAAACACCATATATTTT. Translating it yields CASSPVTASSGNTIYF. V usage is TRBV18 and J usage is TRBJ1-3; maybe TRBD1 (5 bases). The V end lost 3 bases, the J end lost 0 bases, and 12 bases lay between the germline ends. The length of the CDR3 is 16 residues. Germline loops: CDR1 KGHSH, CDR2 LQKENI.

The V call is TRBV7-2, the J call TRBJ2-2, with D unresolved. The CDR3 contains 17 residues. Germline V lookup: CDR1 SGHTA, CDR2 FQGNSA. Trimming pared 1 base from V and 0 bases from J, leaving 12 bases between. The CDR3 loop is CASSLGLVGTNTGELFF. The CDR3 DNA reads TGTGCCAGCAGCTTAGGTTTGGTCGGTACGAACACCGGGGAGCTGTTTTTT. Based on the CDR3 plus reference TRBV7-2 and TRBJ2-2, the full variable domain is GAGVSQSPSNKVTEKGKDVELRCDPISGHTALYWYRQSLGQGLEFLIYFQGNSAPDKSGLPSDRFSAERTGGSVSTLTIQRTQQEDSAVYLCASSLGLVGTNTGELFFGEGSRLTVL.

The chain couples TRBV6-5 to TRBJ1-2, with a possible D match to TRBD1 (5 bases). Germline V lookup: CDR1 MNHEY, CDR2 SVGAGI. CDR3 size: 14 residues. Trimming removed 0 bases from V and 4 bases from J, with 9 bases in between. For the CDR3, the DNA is TGTGCCAGCAGTTACTCAGGGAGGGGCTATGGCTACACCTTC. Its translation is CASSYSGRGYGYTF.

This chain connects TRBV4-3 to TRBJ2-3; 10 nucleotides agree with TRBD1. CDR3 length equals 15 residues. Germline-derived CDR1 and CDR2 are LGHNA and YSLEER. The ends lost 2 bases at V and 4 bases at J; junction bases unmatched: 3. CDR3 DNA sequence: TGCGCCAGCAGCCAAACGACAGGGGGCTCAGATACGCAGTATTTT. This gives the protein CASSQTTGGSDTQYF.

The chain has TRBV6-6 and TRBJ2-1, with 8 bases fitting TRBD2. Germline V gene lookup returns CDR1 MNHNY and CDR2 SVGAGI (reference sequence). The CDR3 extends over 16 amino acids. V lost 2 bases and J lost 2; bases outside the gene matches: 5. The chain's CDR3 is CASSYAPGLAYNEQFF. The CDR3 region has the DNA TGTGCCAGCAGTTACGCCCCGGGACTAGCCTACAATGAGCAGTTCTTC.

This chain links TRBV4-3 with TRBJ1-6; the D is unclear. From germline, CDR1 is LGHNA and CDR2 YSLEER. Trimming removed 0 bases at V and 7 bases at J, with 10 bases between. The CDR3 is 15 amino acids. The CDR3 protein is CASSQDLQGNSPLHF. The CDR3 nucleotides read TGCGCCAGCAGCCAAGATCTGCAAGGCAATTCACCCCTCCACTTT.

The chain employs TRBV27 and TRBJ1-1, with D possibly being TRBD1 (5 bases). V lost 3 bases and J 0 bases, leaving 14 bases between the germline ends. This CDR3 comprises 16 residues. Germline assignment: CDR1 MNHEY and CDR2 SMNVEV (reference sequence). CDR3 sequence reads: CASSFPRGGVNTEAFF. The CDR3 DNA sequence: TGTGCCAGCAGTTTTCCCCGCGGAGGGGTGAACACTGAAGCTTTCTTT.

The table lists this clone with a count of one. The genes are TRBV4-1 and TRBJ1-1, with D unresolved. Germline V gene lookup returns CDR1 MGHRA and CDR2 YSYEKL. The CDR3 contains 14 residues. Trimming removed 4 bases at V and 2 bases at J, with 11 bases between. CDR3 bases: TGCGCCAGCAGCCTAGGGTCCGCTAACACTGAAGCTTTCTTT. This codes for CASSLGSANTEAFF.

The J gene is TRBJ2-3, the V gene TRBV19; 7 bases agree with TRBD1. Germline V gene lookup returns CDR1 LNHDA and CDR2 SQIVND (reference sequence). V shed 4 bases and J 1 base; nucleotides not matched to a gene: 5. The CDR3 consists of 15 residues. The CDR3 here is CASSKGGAGTDTQYF. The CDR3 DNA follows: TGTGCCAGTAGTAAAGGGGGCGCGGGCACAGATACGCAGTATTTT.